These T cell receptor beta chains were read from a single sample in a study of response to subunit inactivated influenza vaccine. TCRdb fed the RT-PCR reads into MiXCR, producing one record per CDR3 protein. The top ten clones hold 10% of a sample with around 750,000 distinct CDR3 sequences, roughly 20% of them seen once. This sample comprised PBMCs from blood, obtained more than 4 days after vaccination. The receptors come from a man in his fifties who received an inactivated influenza vaccine. The conserved cysteine and the conserved F or W are not part of the CDR3 here.

TRBV29-1,TRBJ2-5,SVEGSEEETQY
TRBV7-9,TRBJ2-2,ASSSWTGTNTGELF
TRBV27,TRBJ2-3,ASSPKTNPDTQY
TRBV9,TRBJ2-1,ASSVGLATYNEQF
TRBV4-3,TRBJ1-2,ASSQSSGRIDYGYT
TRBV12-3/TRBV12-4,TRBJ1-3,ASSYHSGNTIY
TRBV7-2,TRBJ2-1,ASSRVPREEQF
TRBV5-1,TRBJ2-1,ASSLEGGTIREQF
TRBV28,TRBJ2-7,ASRLLVSGNPHEQY
TRBV11-2,TRBJ1-3,ASSLDWGTPSGTIY
TRBV29-1,TRBJ2-7,SVEDETTQY
TRBV28,TRBJ2-6,ASSFWKAPGANVLT
TRBV11-1,TRBJ1-2,ASSLAGRQQIPNYGYT
TRBV7-2,TRBJ1-5,ASSEGGLHQPQH
TRBV7-8,TRBJ2-7,ASSRTSGIRKEQY
TRBV20-1,TRBJ2-5,SARDTGYFFGEETQY
TRBV12-3/TRBV12-4,TRBJ2-7,APYEQY